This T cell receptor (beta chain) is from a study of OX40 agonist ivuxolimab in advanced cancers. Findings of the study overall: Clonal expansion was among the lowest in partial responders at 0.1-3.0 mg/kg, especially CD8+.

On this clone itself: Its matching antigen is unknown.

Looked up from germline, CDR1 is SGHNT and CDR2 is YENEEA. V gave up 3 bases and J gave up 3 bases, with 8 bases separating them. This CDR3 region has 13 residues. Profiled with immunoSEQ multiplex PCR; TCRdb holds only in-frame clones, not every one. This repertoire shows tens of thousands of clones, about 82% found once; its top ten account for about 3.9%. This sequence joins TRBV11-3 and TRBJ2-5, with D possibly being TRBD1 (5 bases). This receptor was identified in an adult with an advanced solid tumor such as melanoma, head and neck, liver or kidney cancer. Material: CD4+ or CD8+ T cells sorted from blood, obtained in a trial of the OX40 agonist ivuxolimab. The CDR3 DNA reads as TGTGCCAGCAGCTTTGGGGCAAAAGAGACCCAGTACTTC. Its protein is CASSFGAKETQYF.